A selection of T cell receptor beta chains follows, all from one sample in a study of T cell responses to AZD1222 COVID-19 vaccine. TCRdb's table, derived via immunoSEQ multiplex PCR, lists solely in-frame clones and lacks some. Here the sample spans 84,000 or so clones, 65% to 90% being singletons. The material sequenced was peripheral blood, taken on day 0 of AZD1222 vaccination. The receptors here all came from an adult in good health. The CDR3 runs from the conserved cysteine through the conserved F or W. The D gene is left open where the match is weak. A row's size may be missing; if present it is once, few, many or a size class.

V: TRBV2; size: .; D: TRBD2; J: TRBJ2-7; CDR3: CASSEGGGRYF; DNA: TGTGCCAGCAGTGAAGGGGGGGGTCGGTACTTC
V: TRBV7-8; size: .; D: TRBD1; J: TRBJ2-1; CDR3: CASSSGTGRYNEQFF; DNA: TGTGCCAGCAGCTCCGGGACAGGGAGATACAATGAGCAGTTCTTC
V: TRBV9; size: .; D: TRBD1; J: TRBJ2-6; CDR3: CASSSHRGAGANVLTF; DNA: TGTGCCAGCAGCTCACACAGGGGGGCTGGGGCCAACGTCCTGACTTTC
V: TRBV5-1; size: .; D: .; J: TRBJ2-2; CDR3: CASSLVSGGELFF; DNA: TGCGCCAGCAGCTTGGTCTCCGGCGGGGAGCTGTTTTTT
V: TRBV19; size: .; D: .; J: TRBJ2-7; CDR3: CASSSRWRGQYEQYF; DNA: TGTGCCAGTAGTAGTCGGTGGAGGGGGCAGTACGAGCAGTACTTC
V: TRBV24-1; size: .; D: .; J: TRBJ2-1; CDR3: CATSDFYEQFF; DNA: TGTGCCACCAGTGATTTCTATGAGCAGTTCTTC
V: TRBV6-4; size: .; D: TRBD2; J: TRBJ2-3; CDR3: CASSESGLGGTGDTDTQYF; DNA: TGTGCCAGCAGTGAATCTGGGCTCGGGGGGACTGGCGACACAGATACGCAGTATTTT
V: TRBV12-3/TRBV12-4; size: .; D: TRBD1; J: TRBJ2-7; CDR3: CASRPTGVYEQYF; DNA: TGTGCCAGCAGGCCGACAGGGGTCTACGAGCAGTACTTC
V: TRBV29-1; size: few; D: TRBD2; J: TRBJ2-1; CDR3: CSARDGGYNEQFF; DNA: TGCAGCGCCCGGGACGGGGGGTACAATGAGCAGTTCTTC
V: TRBV28; size: .; D: .; J: TRBJ1-3; CDR3: CASSLNRAGNTIYF; DNA: TGTGCCAGCAGTTTAAACCGGGCTGGAAACACCATATATTTT
V: TRBV27; size: .; D: TRBD2; J: TRBJ2-1; CDR3: CASSAHLGLAGAHEQFF; DNA: TGTGCCAGCAGTGCCCACCTTGGACTAGCGGGAGCCCATGAGCAGTTCTTC
V: TRBV6-5; size: few; D: .; J: TRBJ1-1; CDR3: CASSPQGNTEAFF; DNA: TGTGCCAGCAGCCCCCAGGGTAACACTGAAGCTTTCTTT
V: TRBV2; size: .; D: .; J: TRBJ2-3; CDR3: CASRRDSTDTQYF; DNA: TGTGCCAGCCGCCGGGACTCCACAGATACGCAGTATTTT
V: TRBV4-1; size: .; D: .; J: TRBJ2-7; CDR3: CASSQAPQGLFSYEQYF; DNA: TGCGCCAGCAGCCAAGCCCCCCAAGGACTATTCTCCTACGAGCAGTACTTC
V: TRBV5-5; size: once; D: .; J: TRBJ1-5; CDR3: CASSLIGGQGSQPQHF; DNA: TGTGCCAGCAGCTTGATTGGTGGCCAGGGAAGCCAGCCCCAGCATTTT
V: TRBV4-3; size: .; D: TRBD1; J: TRBJ2-2; CDR3: CASSHGRQGLRTGELFF; DNA: TGCGCCAGCAGCCACGGCCGACAGGGCTTGCGAACCGGGGAGCTGTTTTTT
V: TRBV27; size: .; D: .; J: TRBJ2-3; CDR3: CARGRSTDTQYF; DNA: TGTGCCAGGGGACGGAGCACAGATACGCAGTATTTT
V: TRBV10-2; size: .; D: .; J: TRBJ2-7; CDR3: CASSQGYEQYF; DNA: TGCGCCAGCAGTCAGGGCTACGAGCAGTACTTC
V: TRBV2; size: .; D: TRBD1; J: TRBJ1-5; CDR3: CASTDRAGNQPQHF; DNA: TGTGCCAGCACGGACAGGGCGGGCAATCAGCCCCAGCATTTT
V: TRBV18; size: .; D: .; J: TRBJ2-1; CDR3: CASSLSHRERRKNEQFF; DNA: TGTGCCAGCTCACTTTCACACAGGGAGCGAAGGAAAAATGAGCAGTTCTTC